These 5 T cell receptor beta chains were all obtained from the same sample, sequenced in a study of blood T cell repertoires in COVID-19. Libraries were prepared by immunoSEQ multiplex PCR; TCRdb keeps only in-frame clonotypes and omits some of them. The data hold 150,000 to 200,000 clones, with about 88% observed a single time. The sample consisted of PBMCs or T cells enriched from blood (not recorded which). All receptors derive from a woman aged 18-30 years who had recovered from COVID-19.

This chain uses TRBV5-5 with TRBJ2-3, with 7 bases fitting TRBD2. The CDR3 loop spans 14 amino acids. Germline CDR1 is SGHKS and CDR2 is YYEKEE (reference sequence). With 6 bases clipped from V and 2 bases from J, the junction kept 6 bases outside the gene matches. CDR3 loop: CASTTGGYTDTQYF. CDR3 nucleotide sequence: TGTGCCAGCACAACGGGGGGATACACAGATACGCAGTATTTT.

The chain is built from TRBV12-5 and TRBJ2-1, with 11 positions matching TRBD2. Germline CDR1 reads LGHNT; CDR2 reads FRNRAP. V shed 6 bases, J shed 5 bases, and the junction held 6 bases outside the gene matches. The CDR3 is 15 amino acids. In nucleotides, the CDR3 is TGTGCTAGTGGGACACTAGCGGGAGTAGACAATGAGCAGTTCTTC. This encodes CASGTLAGVDNEQFF.

The chain links TRBV20-1 to TRBJ2-7; 7 bases are shared with TRBD1. With V trimmed by 3 bases and J by 3 bases, 5 bases remained unmatched. CDR3 length equals 13 residues. Germline V lookup: CDR1 DFQATT, CDR2 SNEGSKA (reference sequence). The CDR3: CSASQPGGYEQYF. The CDR3 DNA reads as TGCAGTGCTAGTCAGCCAGGGGGCTACGAGCAGTACTTC.

CDR3 sequence: CASSERENQPQHF. CDR3 nucleotide sequence: TGTGCCAGCAGTGAAAGGGAGAATCAGCCCCAGCATTTT. The chain is built from TRBV25-1 and TRBJ1-5; D is ambiguous. The CDR3 spans 13 residues. With 2 bases removed from V and 4 bases from J, the gap between germline ends came to 6 bases. Germline CDR1 is MGHDK and CDR2 is SYGVNS.

V is TRBV7-2 and J is TRBJ2-1, with TRBD2 matching over 13 bases. The V gene end was trimmed by 6 bases and the J gene end by 9 bases; junction bases not matched to a gene: 11. The CDR3 runs 16 residues. The germline gives CDR1 SGHTA, CDR2 FQGNSA. The DNA for the CDR3 is TGTGCCAGCAGACCCCCCGGGACTAGCGGGATCATTGAGCAGTTCTTC. Its protein is CASRPPGTSGIIEQFF. The entire variable domain, with the rest obtained from reference TRBV7-2 and TRBJ2-1, is as follows: GAGVSQSPSNKVTEKGKDVELRCDPISGHTALYWYRQSLGQGLEFLIYFQGNSAPDKSGLPSDRFSAERTGGSVSTLTIQRTQQEDSAVYLCASRPPGTSGIIEQFFGPGTRLTVL.